This record concerns one TCR beta chain sequence. V lost 5 bases to trimming and J lost 0 bases, with 8 bases between them. Germline assignment: CDR1 SNHLY and CDR2 FYNNEI. The CDR3 sequence is 14 residues long. As originally analysed: From reference gene primer amplification, estimates of nucleated cell counts were derived. TCRdb's table, derived via immunoSEQ multiplex PCR, lists solely in-frame clones and lacks some. Clone size and the V and J calls come from that table; the DNA yielded D and trimming. Seen here are about 39,000 clones, approximately 84% observed once, and the top ten hold roughly 14%. The data originate from a study of blood T cell repertoires in COVID-19. For the study at large: T cells, B-cell-depleted T cells, or PBMCs supplied cDNA or gDNA.

Material: peripheral blood. This sequence joins TRBV2 and TRBJ1-5, with a tentative D call TRBD1 (5 bases). The sequence was obtained from a man aged 50 or older with active or convalescent COVID-19. This CDR3 is CASSPQVSNQPQHF. The CDR3, as DNA: TGTGCCAGCAGTCCACAGGTTAGCAATCAGCCCCAGCATTTT.